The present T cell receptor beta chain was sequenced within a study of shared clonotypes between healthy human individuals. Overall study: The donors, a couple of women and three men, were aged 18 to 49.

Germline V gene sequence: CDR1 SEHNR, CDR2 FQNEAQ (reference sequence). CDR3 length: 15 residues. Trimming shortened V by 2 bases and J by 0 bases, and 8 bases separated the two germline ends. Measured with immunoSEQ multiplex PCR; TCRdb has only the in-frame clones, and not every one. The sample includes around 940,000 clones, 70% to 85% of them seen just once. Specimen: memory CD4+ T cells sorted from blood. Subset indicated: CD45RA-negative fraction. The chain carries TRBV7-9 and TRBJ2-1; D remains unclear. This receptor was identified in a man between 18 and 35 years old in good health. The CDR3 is CASSLLVGSYNEQFF. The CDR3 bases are TGTGCCAGCAGCTTATTGGTAGGCTCCTACAATGAGCAGTTCTTC.